This passage covers 21 T cell receptor beta chains from one sample sequenced in a study of cytomegalovirus exposure and HLA in healthy donors. PCR amplification relied on 60 Vbeta primers (plus 13 Jbeta primers). Profiled with immunoSEQ multiplex PCR; TCRdb holds only in-frame clones, not every one. The sample contains more than 150,000 clones, around four fifths of which appear only once. The specimen sequenced was PBMCs. The receptors were gathered from a woman aged 45-65 years in good health and CMV-seropositive.

The V and J genes are TRBV28 and TRBJ1-1; 7 positions agree with TRBD1. The germline V gene encodes CDR1 MDHEN and CDR2 SYDVKM. Germline trimming cut 8 bases from V and 3 bases from J; bases unmatched to any gene: 3. CDR3 length: 12 residues. In DNA form, the CDR3 reads TGTGCCAGCGTTACAGGGGACACTGAAGCTTTCTTT. This codes for CASVTGDTEAFF.

This clone has only one observation. CDR3 DNA sequence: TGTGCCAGCAGTCCCGCCCTGGGGGCCGGGGAGCAGTACTTC. It is translated as CASSPALGAGEQYF. This chain uses TRBV27 with TRBJ2-7; D is perhaps TRBD1 (6 bases). The length of the CDR3 is 14 residues. Germline V gene sequence: CDR1 MNHEY, CDR2 SMNVEV (reference sequence). Between the trimmed V and J ends, which lost 5 bases and 7 bases, there was a span of 18 bases.

This clone was seen a single time. V and J are TRBV14 and TRBJ1-2; D uncertain. V dropped 4 bases and J dropped 5 bases, with 17 bases sitting between them. The length of the CDR3 is 15 residues. Per germline, CDR1 SGHDN and CDR2 FVKESK. The CDR3 spells CASSPNGRAIYGYTF. The CDR3 DNA is TGTGCCAGCAGCCCCAACGGGAGGGCCATATATGGCTACACCTTC. The variable domain in full, completed from reference TRBV14 and TRBJ1-2, reads EAGVTQFPSHSVIEKGQTVTLRCDPISGHDNLYWYRRVMGKEIKFLLHFVKESKQDESGMPNNRFLAERTGGTYSTLKVQPAELEDSGVYFCASSPNGRAIYGYTFGSGTRLTVV.

This clone was picked up one time. The J gene is TRBJ1-2, the V gene TRBV5-1; 7 bases are a match to TRBD1. Germline CDR1 and CDR2: SGHRS and YFSETQ. This CDR3 spans 13 amino acids. V shed 4 bases and J 5 bases; nucleotides not matched to a gene: 5. CDR3 residues: CASSPDRDYGYTF. The CDR3, as DNA: TGCGCCAGCAGCCCCGACAGGGATTATGGCTACACCTTC.

The chain is built from TRBV27 and TRBJ1-4, with 7 bases identical to TRBD1. Trimming at V came to 5 bases and at J to 6 bases, leaving 12 bases not matched to a gene. The CDR3 is 16 residues long. CDR1 and CDR2 (germline): MNHEY, SMNVEV (reference sequence). The CDR3 here is CASSRIQGRLDEKLFF. CDR3 DNA: TGTGCCAGCAGTAGGATACAGGGGAGGTTGGATGAAAAACTGTTTTTT. Full variable domain (missing parts from reference TRBV27 and TRBJ1-4): EAQVTQNPRYLITVTGKKLTVTCSQNMNHEYMSWYRQDPGLGLRQIYYSMNVEVTDKGDVPEGYKVSRKEKRNFPLILESPSPNQTSLYFCASSRIQGRLDEKLFFGSGTQLSVL.

The gene calls are TRBV5-4 and TRBJ2-7; 9 nucleotides align to TRBD1. The germline gives CDR1 SGHNT, CDR2 YYREEE (reference sequence). The CDR3 consists of 15 residues. V lost 4 bases, J lost 6 bases, and 11 bases stayed unmatched. CDR3 region: CASSLRPGQGGEQYF. In nucleotides, the CDR3 is TGTGCCAGCAGCCTACGACCGGGACAGGGAGGCGAGCAGTACTTC. The full variable domain, in which reference TRBV5-4 and TRBJ2-7 provide the parts outside the CDR3, is ETGVTQSPTHLIKTRGQQVTLRCSSQSGHNTVSWYQQALGQGPQFIFQYYREEENGRGNFPPRFSGLQFPNYSSELNVNALELDDSALYLCASSLRPGQGGEQYFGPGTRLTVT.

The chain is built from TRBV6-1 and TRBJ1-1; 7 bases are a match to TRBD1. CDR1 MNHNS and CDR2 SASEGT come from the germline V gene. With 6 bases clipped from V and 4 bases from J, the junction kept 8 bases outside the gene matches. The length of the CDR3 is 14 residues. The chain's CDR3 is CASSLTGAGTEAFF. The CDR3 bases are TGTGCCAGCAGCCTCACAGGGGCAGGCACTGAAGCTTTCTTT.

This clone was detected only a few times. This chain joins TRBV14 and TRBJ2-6; tentatively, D is TRBD1 (5 bases). The V end lost 1 base, the J end lost 2 bases, and 6 bases lay between the germline ends. Germline CDR1 SGHDN, CDR2 FVKESK. The CDR3 loop spans 15 amino acids. DNA for the CDR3: TGTGCCAGCAGCCAAGGGGGCGCTGGGGCCAACGTCCTGACTTTC. This sequence encodes CASSQGGAGANVLTF.

This clone has a handful of counts. The rearrangement joins TRBV11-1 to TRBJ2-1; D unresolved. From germline, CDR1 is SGHAT and CDR2 FQDESV (reference sequence). Trimming took 5 bases from V and 0 from J, leaving 5 bases between them. The CDR3 contains 13 residues. CDR3 loop: CASSPSSYNEQFF. In DNA form, the CDR3 reads TGTGCCAGCAGCCCTAGCTCCTACAATGAGCAGTTCTTC.

The chain couples TRBV27 to TRBJ1-2, with TRBD1 identical over 7 bases. Losses at the gene ends were 5 bases for V and 8 bases for J; bases not matched to a gene: 11. Germline CDR1 and CDR2: MNHEY and SMNVEV (reference sequence). The CDR3 contains 14 residues. The CDR3 DNA is TGTGCCAGCAGTCCACGGACGACAGGGTACGGCTACACCTTC. This gives the protein CASSPRTTGYGYTF.

This clone was counted a single time. The CDR3 loop is CASSQASTGRNTIYF. CDR3 bases: TGCGCCAGCAGCCAAGCCTCGACAGGGCGAAACACCATATATTTT. V usage is TRBV4-3 and J usage is TRBJ1-3; 7 nucleotides agree with TRBD1. From germline, CDR1 is LGHNA and CDR2 YSLEER. CDR3 length equals 15 residues. J gave up 5 bases and V 1 base, and 5 bases lay outside the gene matches.

This chain uses TRBV20-1 with TRBJ1-2, with D hard to call. The CDR3 length is 11 residues. Germline lookup yields CDR1 DFQATT and CDR2 SNEGSKA (reference sequence). The germline V and J ends were trimmed by 7 bases and 2 bases, with 8 bases remaining between them. CDR3 sequence: CSDQANYGYTF. The CDR3 region has the DNA TGCAGTGACCAGGCGAACTATGGCTACACCTTC.

The chain links TRBV6-9 to TRBJ1-5; D is possibly TRBD1 (6 bases). V was pared by 6 bases and J by 0 bases, with 30 bases between. The CDR3 has 21 amino acids. Germline CDR1 MNHGY, CDR2 SVAAGI. The DNA of the CDR3 is TGTGCCAGCAGAACCAGGGGAGAGGCGGCATATGGGGGGGATAGCAATCAGCCCCAGCATTTT. Protein: CASRTRGEAAYGGDSNQPQHF.

CDR3 sequence: CASRERGASYEQYF. The CDR3 DNA sequence: TGTGCCAGCAGGGAGCGGGGGGCCTCCTACGAGCAGTACTTC. The V call is TRBV27, the J call TRBJ2-7, with TRBD2 matching 9 bases. The CDR3 has 14 residues. CDR1 and CDR2 from the germline V gene are MNHEY and SMNVEV (reference sequence). Trimming took 6 bases from V and 0 from J; bases not matched to a gene: 3.

The chain has TRBV19 and TRBJ2-3; 7 positions match TRBD1. This CDR3 is 13 amino acids long. CDR1 is LNHDA and CDR2 is SQIVND in the germline V gene (reference sequence). After removal of 7 bases from V and 0 bases from J, the junction contained 1 base not matched to a gene. The CDR3 region has the DNA TGTGCCAGTATGGGACAGAGCACAGATACGCAGTATTTT. It specifies CASMGQSTDTQYF.

CDR3 residues: CASSRAGTGAGYGYTF. In DNA, the CDR3 is TGTGCCAGCAGTCGAGCCGGGACAGGGGCCGGCTATGGCTACACCTTC. The chain carries TRBV5-4 and TRBJ1-2; 10 bases line up with TRBD1. Germline assignment: CDR1 SGHNT and CDR2 YYREEE (reference sequence). This CDR3 has 16 residues. Unmatched junction bases numbered 11, after V lost 5 bases and J lost 4 bases. Together with reference TRBV5-4 and TRBJ1-2, the CDR3 gives the full variable domain: ETGVTQSPTHLIKTRGQQVTLRCSSQSGHNTVSWYQQALGQGPQFIFQYYREEENGRGNFPPRFSGLQFPNYSSELNVNALELDDSALYLCASSRAGTGAGYGYTFGSGTRLTVV.

The chain joins TRBV15 to TRBJ2-1; 11 nucleotides agree with TRBD2. The CDR3 loop spans 15 amino acids. V gave up 2 bases and J gave up 13 bases; unmatched junction bases: 10. CDR1 is LNHNV, CDR2 YYDKDF, per germline (reference sequence). The CDR3 spells CATSRLTGLAGIQFF. The CDR3, as DNA: TGTGCCACCAGCAGACTAACAGGACTAGCGGGTATTCAGTTCTTC.

Turning to this clone: The junction and the germline gene differ at one end; a read error may be behind it. V gene TRBV7-9 combines with J gene TRBJ1-5; D is ambiguous. This CDR3 has 14 residues. CDR1 is SEHNR and CDR2 is FQNEAQ in the germline V gene (reference sequence). The CDR3 reads CSSSLSSVNQPQHF. As DNA, the CDR3 is TGTTCCAGCAGCTTAAGTTCGGTCAATCAGCCCCAGCATTTT.

The chain uses TRBV15 and TRBJ2-5; a weak D match, TRBD2 (5 bases). CDR1 and CDR2 from the germline V gene are LNHNV and YYDKDF (reference sequence). Trimming took 0 bases from V and 2 from J, leaving 13 bases between them. The CDR3 consists of 16 residues. The CDR3 here is CATSRDRSGSQETQYF. The CDR3 DNA sequence: TGTGCCACCAGCAGAGATAGAAGCGGTTCGCAAGAGACCCAGTACTTC. The full variable domain, rest sourced from reference TRBV15 and TRBJ2-5, is DAMVIQNPRYQVTQFGKPVTLSCSQTLNHNVMYWYQQKSSQAPKLLFHYYDKDFNNEADTPDNFQSRRPNTSFCFLDIRSPGLGDTAMYLCATSRDRSGSQETQYFGPGTRLLVL.

This clone was seen a single time. V usage is TRBV7-2 and J usage is TRBJ1-5, with TRBD1 matching over 8 bases. Germline V gene lookup returns CDR1 SGHTA and CDR2 FQGNSA. The CDR3 has 15 amino acids. Unmatched junction bases numbered 3, after V lost 2 bases and J lost 3 bases. The CDR3 nucleotides are TGTGCCAGCAGCTTACGACAGGGGAACAATCAGCCCCAGCATTTT. Protein sequence: CASSLRQGNNQPQHF.

This rearrangement joins TRBV4-2 to TRBJ2-6; 8 bases fit TRBD1. Trimming took 0 bases from V and 4 from J; bases not matched to a gene: 11. CDR1 and CDR2 (germline): LGHNA, YNFKEQ. The CDR3 has 19 amino acids. The CDR3 DNA is TGTGCCAGCAGCCAAGATGATTCAGGGGGCGCGGCCGGGGCCAACGTCCTGACTTTC. Translated: CASSQDDSGGAAGANVLTF.